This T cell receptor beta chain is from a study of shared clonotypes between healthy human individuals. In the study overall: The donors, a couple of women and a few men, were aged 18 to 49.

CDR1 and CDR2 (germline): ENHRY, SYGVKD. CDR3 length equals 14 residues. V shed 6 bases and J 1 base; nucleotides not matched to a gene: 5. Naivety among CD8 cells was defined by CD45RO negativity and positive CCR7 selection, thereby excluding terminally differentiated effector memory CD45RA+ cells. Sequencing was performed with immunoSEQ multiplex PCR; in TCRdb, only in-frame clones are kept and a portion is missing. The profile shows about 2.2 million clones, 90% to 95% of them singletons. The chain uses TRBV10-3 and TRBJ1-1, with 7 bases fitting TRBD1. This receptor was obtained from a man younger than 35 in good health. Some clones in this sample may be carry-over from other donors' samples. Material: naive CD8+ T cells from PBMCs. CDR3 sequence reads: CAIRPGQRNTEAFF. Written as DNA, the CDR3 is TGTGCCATCAGGCCGGGACAGAGGAACACTGAAGCTTTCTTT.